This T cell receptor beta chain was recorded in a study of cytomegalovirus exposure and HLA in healthy donors. General observations from the study: TCR beta V- and J-gene trimming was later associated with a missense DCLRE1C variant.

With regard to this clone: The antigen remains unidentified.

In the PCR, 60 Vbeta and 13 Jbeta primers were used. In the authors' workflow: Later, 75 million to 100 million unique TCR beta chains were counted in an analysis, and about 10 million of them were shared. Sequenced by immunoSEQ multiplex PCR; TCRdb stores in-frame clones only, minus some. V, J and clone size are taken as reported in that table, and D and trimming were inferred from the DNA itself. Seen in this sample are around 44,000 clones; the ten most common clones hold about 6%. Trimming removed 7 bases at V and 0 bases at J, with 19 bases between. Germline CDR1 and CDR2: SGHTA and FQGNSA. CDR3 length equals 16 residues.

V gene TRBV7-2 combines with J gene TRBJ2-7; possible D gene TRBD2, 5 bases. The receptor comes from a male donor in good health and CMV-seropositive. Source material: PBMCs. The CDR3 region has the DNA TGTGCCAGCACTAACCTCGGGGAGTTGAGCTCCTACGAGCAGTACTTC. Translating it yields CASTNLGELSSYEQYF.